What follows describes a single TCR beta chain. Per germline, CDR1 LGHNA and CDR2 YSLEER. CDR3 length: 15 amino acids. Trimming pared 2 bases from V and 1 base from J, leaving 11 bases between. The sample is drawn from a study of T-cell memory formation after mild COVID-19. Via MiXCR, TCRdb re-called the 5' RACE reads, giving one row per CDR3 protein. The table has approximately 300,000 distinct CDR3 sequences, approximately 15% seen once. This TCR was sampled from a man younger than 30 who had mild COVID-19 (a few samples of this study predate the infection). Cell type and time point are not known. Specimen: PBMCs or a T cell subset sorted from them (not recorded which). The V and J genes are TRBV4-3 and TRBJ2-5, with D perhaps TRBD1 (6 bases). CDR3 in DNA: TGCGCCAGCAGCCAACAGACAGGTTTCCAAGAGACCCAGTACTTC. As protein: CASSQQTGFQETQYF.